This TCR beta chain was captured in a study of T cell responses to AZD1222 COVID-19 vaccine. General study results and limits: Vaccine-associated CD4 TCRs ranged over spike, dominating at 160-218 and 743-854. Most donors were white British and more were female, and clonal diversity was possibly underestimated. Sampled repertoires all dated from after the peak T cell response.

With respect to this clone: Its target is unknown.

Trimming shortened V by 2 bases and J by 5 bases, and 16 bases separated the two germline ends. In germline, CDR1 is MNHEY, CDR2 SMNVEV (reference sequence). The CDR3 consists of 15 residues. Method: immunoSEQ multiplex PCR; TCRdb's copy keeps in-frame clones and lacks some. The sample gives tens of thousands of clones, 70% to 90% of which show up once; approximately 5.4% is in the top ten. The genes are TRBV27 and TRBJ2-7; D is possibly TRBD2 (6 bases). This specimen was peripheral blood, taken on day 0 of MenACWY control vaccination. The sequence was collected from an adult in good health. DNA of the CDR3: TGTGCCAGCAGTTTAGCGGGTGGAGGGGTCCACGAGCAGTACTTC. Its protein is CASSLAGGGVHEQYF.